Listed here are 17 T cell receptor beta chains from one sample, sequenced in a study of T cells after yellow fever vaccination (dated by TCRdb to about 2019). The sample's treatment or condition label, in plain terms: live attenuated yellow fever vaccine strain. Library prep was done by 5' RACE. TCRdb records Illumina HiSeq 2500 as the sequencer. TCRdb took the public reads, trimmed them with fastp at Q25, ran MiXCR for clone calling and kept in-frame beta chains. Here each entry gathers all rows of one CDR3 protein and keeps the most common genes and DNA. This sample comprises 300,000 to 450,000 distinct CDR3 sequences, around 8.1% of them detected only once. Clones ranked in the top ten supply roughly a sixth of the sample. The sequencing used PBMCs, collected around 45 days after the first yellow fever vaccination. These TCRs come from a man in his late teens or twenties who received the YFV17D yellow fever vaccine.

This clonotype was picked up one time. As DNA, the CDR3 is TGCGCCAGCAGTCGAGTCGAGTCGGGGATAGGCTCAACTAATGAAAAACTGTTTTTT. Translation: CASSRVESGIGSTNEKLFF. This rearrangement joins TRBV23-1 to TRBJ1-4; the D is unclear. TRBV23-1 is identified as an open reading frame with a role that is uncertain. Trimming shortened V by 4 bases and J by 0 bases, and 21 bases separated the two germline ends. This CDR3 contains 19 residues.

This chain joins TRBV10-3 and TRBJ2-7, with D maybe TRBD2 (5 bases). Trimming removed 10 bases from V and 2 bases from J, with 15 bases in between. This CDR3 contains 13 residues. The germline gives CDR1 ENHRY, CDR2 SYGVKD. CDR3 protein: CASAPAGTYEQYF. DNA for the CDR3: TGTGCCAGCGCGCCGGCGGGTACCTACGAGCAGTACTTC.

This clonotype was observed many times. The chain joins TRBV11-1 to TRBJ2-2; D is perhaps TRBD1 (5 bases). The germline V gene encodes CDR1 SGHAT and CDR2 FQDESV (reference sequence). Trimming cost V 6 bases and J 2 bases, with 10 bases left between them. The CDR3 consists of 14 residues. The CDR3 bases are TGTGCCAGCAGGCAGACAGTTAACACCGGGGAGCTGTTTTTT. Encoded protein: CASRQTVNTGELFF.

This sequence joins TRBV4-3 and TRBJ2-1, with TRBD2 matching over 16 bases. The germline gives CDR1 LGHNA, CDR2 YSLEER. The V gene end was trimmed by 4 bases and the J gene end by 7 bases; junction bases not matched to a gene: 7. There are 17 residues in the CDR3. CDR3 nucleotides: TGCGCCAGCAGCCCGGGACTAGCGGGGGGGATTTTAAATGAGCAGTTCTTC. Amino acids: CASSPGLAGGILNEQFF.

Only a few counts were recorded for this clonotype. The CDR3 region is CASSQGQAGRFYYGYTF. The CDR3 DNA sequence: TGCGCCAGCAGCCAAGGGCAGGCCGGCAGGTTCTACTATGGCTACACCTTC. The gene calls are TRBV4-1 and TRBJ1-2; D gene unclear. The V end was cut by 1 base, the J end by 3 bases, with 18 bases between. The germline V gene encodes CDR1 MGHRA and CDR2 YSYEKL. This CDR3 is built from 17 residues.

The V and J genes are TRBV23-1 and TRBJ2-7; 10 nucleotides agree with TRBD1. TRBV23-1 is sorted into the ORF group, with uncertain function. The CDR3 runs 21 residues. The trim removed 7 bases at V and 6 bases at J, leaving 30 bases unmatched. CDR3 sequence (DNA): TGCGCCAGCATCAAACTCAAAGGGGACAGGGGTGTCAGGTCTACTTCCGGCGAGCAGTACTTC. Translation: CASIKLKGDRGVRSTSGEQYF.

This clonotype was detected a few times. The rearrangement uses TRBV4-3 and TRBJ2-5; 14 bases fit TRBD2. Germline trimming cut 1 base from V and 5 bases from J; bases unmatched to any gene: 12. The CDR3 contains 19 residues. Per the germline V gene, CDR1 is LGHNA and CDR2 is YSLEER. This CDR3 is CASSQGEWTSGGPGETQYF. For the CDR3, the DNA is TGCGCCAGCAGCCAAGGAGAATGGACTAGCGGGGGGCCGGGGGAGACCCAGTACTTC.

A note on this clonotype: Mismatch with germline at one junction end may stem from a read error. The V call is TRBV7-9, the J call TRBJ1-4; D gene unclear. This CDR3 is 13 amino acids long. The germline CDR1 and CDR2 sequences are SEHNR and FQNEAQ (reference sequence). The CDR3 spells CASSLGGNEKLFF. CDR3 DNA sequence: TGTGCCAGCAGTTTAGGCGGTAATGAAAAACTGTTTTTT. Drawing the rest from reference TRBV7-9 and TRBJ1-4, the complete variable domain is DTGVSQNPRHKITKRGQNVTFRCDPISEHNRLYWYRQTLGQGPEFLTYFQNEAQLEKSRLLSDRFSAERPKGSFSTLEIQRTEQGDSAMYLCASSLGGNEKLFFGSGTQLSVL.

The CDR3 DNA reads TGTGCCTGGTCTCCCCCGGCAAGGTACAATGAAAAACTGTTTTTT. This codes for CAWSPPARYNEKLFF. The chain joins TRBV30 to TRBJ1-4, with D uncertain. The CDR3 extends over 15 amino acids. V shed 5 bases and J shed 5 bases, with 18 bases lying between them. The germline CDR1 and CDR2 sequences are GTSNPN and SVGIG (reference sequence). Combining the CDR3 with reference TRBV30 and TRBJ1-4 gives the whole variable domain SQTIHQWPATLVQPVGSPLSLECTVEGTSNPNLYWYRQAAGRGLQLLFYSVGIGQISSEVPQNLSASRPQDRQFILSSKKLLLSDSGFYLCAWSPPARYNEKLFFGSGTQLSVL.

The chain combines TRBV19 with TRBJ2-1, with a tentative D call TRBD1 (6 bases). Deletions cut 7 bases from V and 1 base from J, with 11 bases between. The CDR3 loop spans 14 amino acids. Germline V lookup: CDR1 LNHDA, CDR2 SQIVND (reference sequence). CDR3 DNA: TGTGCCAGTAATCAGGGGTCATCCTACAATGAGCAGTTCTTC. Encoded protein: CASNQGSSYNEQFF. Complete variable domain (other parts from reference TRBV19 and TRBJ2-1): DGGITQSPKYLFRKEGQNVTLSCEQNLNHDAMYWYRQDPGQGLRLIYYSQIVNDFQKGDIAEGYSVSREKKESFPLTVTSAQKNPTAFYLCASNQGSSYNEQFFGPGTRLTVL.

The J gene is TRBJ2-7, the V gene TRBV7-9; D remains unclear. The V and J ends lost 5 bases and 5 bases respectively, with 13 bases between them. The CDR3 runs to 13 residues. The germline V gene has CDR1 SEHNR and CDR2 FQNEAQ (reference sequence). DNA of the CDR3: TGTGCCAGCAGCCCCCCCCCCACCCACGAGCAGTACTTC. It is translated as CASSPPPTHEQYF.

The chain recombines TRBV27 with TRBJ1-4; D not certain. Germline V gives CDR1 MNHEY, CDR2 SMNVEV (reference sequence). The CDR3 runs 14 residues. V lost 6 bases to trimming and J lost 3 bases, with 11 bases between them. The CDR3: CASRVGLPNEKLFF. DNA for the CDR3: TGTGCCAGCAGGGTAGGCTTGCCTAATGAAAAACTGTTTTTT.

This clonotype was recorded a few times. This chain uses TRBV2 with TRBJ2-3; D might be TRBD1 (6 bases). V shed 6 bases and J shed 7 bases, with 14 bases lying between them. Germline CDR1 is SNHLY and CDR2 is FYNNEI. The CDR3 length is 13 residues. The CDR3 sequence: CASSPGVGYTQYF. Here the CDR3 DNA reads TGTGCCAGCAGCCCAGGGGTTGGCTATACGCAGTATTTT.

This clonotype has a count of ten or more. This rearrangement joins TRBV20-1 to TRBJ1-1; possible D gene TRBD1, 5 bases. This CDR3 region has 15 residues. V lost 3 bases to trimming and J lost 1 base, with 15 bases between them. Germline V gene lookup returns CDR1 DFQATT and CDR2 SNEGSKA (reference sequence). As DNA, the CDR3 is TGCAGTGCTAGTGGAGGGAAAGGGGCGAACACTGAAGCTTTCTTT. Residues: CSASGGKGANTEAFF.

CDR3 DNA sequence: TGTGCCAGCAGTTATCGCACAAGCTCCTACGAGCAGTACTTC. Its translation: CASSYRTSSYEQYF. The chain couples TRBV6-5 to TRBJ2-7; D is undetermined. V dropped 3 bases and J dropped 0 bases, with 9 bases sitting between them. Germline V gives CDR1 MNHEY, CDR2 SVGAGI. This CDR3 comprises 14 residues.

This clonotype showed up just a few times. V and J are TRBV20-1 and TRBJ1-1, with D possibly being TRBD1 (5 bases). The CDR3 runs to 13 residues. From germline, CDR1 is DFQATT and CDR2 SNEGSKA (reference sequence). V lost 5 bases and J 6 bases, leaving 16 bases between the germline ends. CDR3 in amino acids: CSAVWGGKPEAFF. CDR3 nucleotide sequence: TGCAGTGCTGTTTGGGGCGGTAAGCCTGAAGCTTTCTTT.

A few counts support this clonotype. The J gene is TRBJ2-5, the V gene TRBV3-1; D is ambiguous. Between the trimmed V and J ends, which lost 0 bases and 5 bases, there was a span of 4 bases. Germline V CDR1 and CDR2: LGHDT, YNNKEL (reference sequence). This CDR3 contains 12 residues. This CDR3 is CASSQDAETQYF. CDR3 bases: TGTGCCAGCAGCCAAGATGCGGAGACCCAGTACTTC.